This is a list of T cell receptor beta chains from one sample in a study of cytomegalovirus exposure and HLA in healthy donors. Sequenced by immunoSEQ multiplex PCR; TCRdb stores in-frame clones only, minus some. Of roughly 140,000 clones detected, approximately 80% appear once; the ten largest clones hold approximately 4%. Sequenced input: PBMCs. The source of these receptors is a man between 18 and 35 years old in good health and CMV-seronegative. CDR3s include the opening cysteine and the closing phenylalanine or tryptophan. Each record gives: D gene, J gene, V gene, clone size, CDR3 protein, CDR3 DNA. The D gene is left open where the match is weak. A row's size may be missing; if present it is once, few, many or a size class.

d_gene: -; j_gene: TRBJ2-3; v_gene: TRBV6-5; abundance: -; CDR3aa: CASRGTPPHTDTQYF; CDR3nt: TGTGCCAGCAGAGGGACACCCCCACACACAGATACGCAGTATTTT
d_gene: -; j_gene: TRBJ2-7; v_gene: TRBV5-4; abundance: -; CDR3aa: CASSSPQGGDEQYF; CDR3nt: TGTGCCAGCAGCTCCCCCCAAGGGGGGGATGAGCAGTACTTC
d_gene: TRBD1; j_gene: TRBJ1-4; v_gene: TRBV7-2; abundance: -; CDR3aa: CASRRTGGFKEKLFF; CDR3nt: TGTGCCAGCAGACGAACAGGGGGGTTCAAGGAAAAACTGTTTTTT
d_gene: -; j_gene: TRBJ2-3; v_gene: TRBV29-1; abundance: once; CDR3aa: CSVAPGTGSTDTQYF; CDR3nt: TGCAGCGTTGCCCCCGGGACTGGTAGCACAGATACGCAGTATTTT
d_gene: -; j_gene: TRBJ2-1; v_gene: TRBV19; abundance: once; CDR3aa: CASSIVSLHNEQFF; CDR3nt: TGTGCCAGTAGTATAGTCAGTCTTCACAATGAGCAGTTCTTC
d_gene: TRBD1; j_gene: TRBJ1-2; v_gene: TRBV9; abundance: -; CDR3aa: CASSVDPGGGGGYTF; CDR3nt: TGTGCCAGCAGCGTAGACCCAGGGGGCGGAGGGGGCTACACCTTC
d_gene: -; j_gene: TRBJ1-5; v_gene: TRBV6-6; abundance: -; CDR3aa: CASIQGQPSNQPQHF; CDR3nt: TGTGCCAGCATCCAAGGACAGCCGAGCAATCAGCCCCAGCATTTT
d_gene: -; j_gene: TRBJ2-7; v_gene: TRBV7-2; abundance: -; CDR3aa: CASSLAAQGSSYEQYF; CDR3nt: TGTGCCAGCAGCTTAGCGGCGCAGGGGAGCTCCTACGAGCAGTACTTC
d_gene: TRBD1; j_gene: TRBJ2-7; v_gene: TRBV7-3; abundance: -; CDR3aa: CASSLTTGNEQYF; CDR3nt: TGTGCCAGCAGCTTAACGACAGGGAACGAGCAGTACTTC
d_gene: TRBD1; j_gene: TRBJ1-2; v_gene: TRBV19; abundance: -; CDR3aa: CASSIRGRSHYGYTF; CDR3nt: TGTGCCAGTAGTATAAGGGGGCGATCACACTATGGCTACACCTTC
d_gene: TRBD2; j_gene: TRBJ2-1; v_gene: TRBV30; abundance: -; CDR3aa: CAWGGRAELTRLYNEQFF; CDR3nt: TGTGCCTGGGGAGGGAGGGCAGAATTGACAAGGCTCTACAATGAGCAGTTCTTC
d_gene: -; j_gene: TRBJ1-1; v_gene: TRBV10-1; abundance: -; CDR3aa: CASSEAEGRAEAFF; CDR3nt: TGCGCCAGCAGTGAGGCGGAGGGTAGAGCTGAAGCTTTCTTT
d_gene: -; j_gene: TRBJ2-5; v_gene: TRBV19; abundance: once; CDR3aa: CASSIGVYGSGYQETQYF; CDR3nt: TGTGCCAGTAGTATCGGGGTGTACGGGAGTGGGTACCAAGAGACCCAGTACTTC
d_gene: TRBD2; j_gene: TRBJ2-3; v_gene: TRBV9; abundance: -; CDR3aa: CASGKRETGTDTQYF; CDR3nt: TGTGCCAGTGGGAAGCGGGAAACGGGCACAGATACGCAGTATTTT
d_gene: -; j_gene: TRBJ1-6; v_gene: TRBV19; abundance: -; CDR3aa: CASSNRDGSPLHF; CDR3nt: TGTGCCAGTAGTAACAGGGATGGTTCACCCCTCCACTTT
d_gene: -; j_gene: TRBJ1-2; v_gene: TRBV10-3; abundance: -; CDR3aa: CAISDLLLRQSCTF; CDR3nt: TGTGCCATCAGTGATCTTTTGCTGAGGCAGTCATGCACCTTC
d_gene: TRBD1; j_gene: TRBJ1-6; v_gene: TRBV30; abundance: -; CDR3aa: CAWSEGTGHNSPLHF; CDR3nt: TGTGCCTGGAGTGAGGGGACAGGGCATAATTCCCCCCTCCACTTT
d_gene: TRBD2; j_gene: TRBJ2-7; v_gene: TRBV27; abundance: once; CDR3aa: CASSFLTSGPTYEQYF; CDR3nt: TGTGCCAGCAGTTTTCTGACTAGCGGGCCGACCTACGAGCAGTACTTC
d_gene: -; j_gene: TRBJ2-3; v_gene: TRBV5-1; abundance: -; CDR3aa: CASSTAGTDTQYF; CDR3nt: TGCGCCAGCAGTACGGCGGGCACAGATACGCAGTATTTT
d_gene: TRBD2; j_gene: TRBJ2-1; v_gene: TRBV19; abundance: -; CDR3aa: CASNQGAGAYNEQFF; CDR3nt: TGTGCCAGTAACCAGGGAGCGGGAGCCTACAATGAGCAGTTCTTC
d_gene: -; j_gene: TRBJ2-1; v_gene: TRBV5-1; abundance: -; CDR3aa: CASSSRVGGYNEQFF; CDR3nt: TGCGCCAGCAGCTCCAGGGTAGGGGGATACAATGAGCAGTTCTTC
d_gene: -; j_gene: TRBJ1-4; v_gene: TRBV30; abundance: -; CDR3aa: CAWTRPRRPTNEKLFF; CDR3nt: TGTGCCTGGACTCGTCCTCGCAGGCCGACTAATGAAAAACTGTTTTTT
d_gene: TRBD1; j_gene: TRBJ2-7; v_gene: TRBV15; abundance: -; CDR3aa: CATSRVGQGVYEQYF; CDR3nt: TGTGCCACCAGCAGAGTGGGGCAGGGGGTGTACGAGCAGTACTTC
d_gene: -; j_gene: TRBJ2-7; v_gene: TRBV11-1; abundance: -; CDR3aa: CASSLQGFEQYF; CDR3nt: TGTGCCAGCAGCTTACAGGGTTTCGAGCAGTACTTC
d_gene: -; j_gene: TRBJ1-2; v_gene: TRBV28; abundance: -; CDR3aa: CASSFGQGNYGYTF; CDR3nt: TGTGCCAGCAGTTTTGGGCAGGGGAACTATGGCTACACCTTC
d_gene: TRBD1; j_gene: TRBJ2-2; v_gene: TRBV28; abundance: -; CDR3aa: CASSPFPGTETGELFF; CDR3nt: TGTGCCAGCAGCCCCTTTCCCGGGACAGAAACCGGGGAGCTGTTTTTT
d_gene: TRBD1; j_gene: TRBJ2-6; v_gene: TRBV4-2; abundance: -; CDR3aa: CASREGTGGVHSGANVLTF; CDR3nt: TGTGCCAGCAGGGAAGGGACAGGGGGTGTCCACTCTGGGGCCAACGTCCTGACTTTC
d_gene: TRBD1; j_gene: TRBJ2-3; v_gene: TRBV11-3; abundance: once; CDR3aa: CASSHTGGTDTQYF; CDR3nt: TGTGCCAGCAGCCACACAGGGGGCACAGATACGCAGTATTTT
d_gene: TRBD2; j_gene: TRBJ2-7; v_gene: TRBV5-1; abundance: -; CDR3aa: CASSSGGLALKRVKYEQYF; CDR3nt: TGCGCCAGCAGCTCTGGAGGACTAGCGTTGAAGAGAGTTAAGTACGAGCAGTACTTC
d_gene: -; j_gene: TRBJ2-1; v_gene: TRBV5-4; abundance: once; CDR3aa: CASSFPGAADEQFF; CDR3nt: TGTGCCAGCAGCTTCCCGGGAGCAGCAGATGAGCAGTTCTTC
d_gene: -; j_gene: TRBJ1-5; v_gene: TRBV29-1; abundance: -; CDR3aa: CSVDSGGGQHF; CDR3nt: TGCAGCGTTGACTCTGGGGGGGGCCAGCATTTT
d_gene: -; j_gene: TRBJ1-1; v_gene: TRBV19; abundance: -; CDR3aa: CASSIVGGGRSKAFF; CDR3nt: TGTGCCAGTAGTATAGTTGGGGGGGGTAGGTCAAAAGCTTTCTTT
d_gene: TRBD1; j_gene: TRBJ1-1; v_gene: TRBV9; abundance: -; CDR3aa: CASSVVAGGNTEAFF; CDR3nt: TGTGCCAGCAGCGTAGTCGCAGGGGGGAACACTGAAGCTTTCTTT
d_gene: TRBD2; j_gene: TRBJ2-5; v_gene: TRBV5-4; abundance: -; CDR3aa: CASSPGGTNQETQYF; CDR3nt: TGTGCCAGCAGCCCGGGTGGGACTAACCAAGAGACCCAGTACTTC
d_gene: -; j_gene: TRBJ2-5; v_gene: TRBV29-1; abundance: few; CDR3aa: CSVDAWTWGEETQYF; CDR3nt: TGCAGCGTTGATGCGTGGACCTGGGGGGAAGAGACCCAGTACTTC
d_gene: -; j_gene: TRBJ2-7; v_gene: TRBV27; abundance: -; CDR3aa: CASSLSARYYEQYF; CDR3nt: TGTGCCAGCAGTTTATCAGCGAGATACTACGAGCAGTACTTC
d_gene: -; j_gene: TRBJ1-2; v_gene: TRBV30; abundance: -; CDR3aa: CAWSVRSGLLGGYTF; CDR3nt: TGTGCCTGGAGTGTAAGGTCAGGTCTTTTAGGTGGCTACACCTTC
d_gene: TRBD1; j_gene: TRBJ2-7; v_gene: TRBV7-9; abundance: -; CDR3aa: CASVDWDRDLYEQYF; CDR3nt: TGTGCCAGCGTCGATTGGGACAGGGACCTCTACGAGCAGTACTTC
d_gene: -; j_gene: TRBJ1-1; v_gene: TRBV5-1; abundance: -; CDR3aa: CASSILTGMNTEAFF; CDR3nt: TGCGCCAGCAGCATACTTACGGGGATGAACACTGAAGCTTTCTTT
d_gene: -; j_gene: TRBJ1-1; v_gene: TRBV18; abundance: -; CDR3aa: CASSRQGTDTEAFF; CDR3nt: TGTGCCAGCTCACGGCAGGGTACGGACACTGAAGCTTTCTTT
d_gene: TRBD2; j_gene: TRBJ2-7; v_gene: TRBV7-6; abundance: -; CDR3aa: CASSTGTSYEQYF; CDR3nt: TGTGCCAGCAGCACCGGGACTAGCTACGAGCAGTACTTC
d_gene: TRBD1; j_gene: TRBJ1-1; v_gene: TRBV5-5; abundance: -; CDR3aa: CVSSFLTGSPEAFF; CDR3nt: TGTGTCAGCAGCTTTCTGACAGGGTCGCCTGAAGCTTTCTTT
d_gene: -; j_gene: TRBJ1-2; v_gene: TRBV12-2; abundance: -; CDR3aa: CASRPAREPSIYGYTF; CDR3nt: TGTGCAAGTCGCCCAGCCCGGGAGCCCTCCATCTATGGCTACACCTTC
d_gene: -; j_gene: TRBJ2-3; v_gene: TRBV6-4; abundance: -; CDR3aa: CASSDFTGGTDTQYF; CDR3nt: TGTGCCAGCAGTGACTTCACGGGAGGCACAGATACGCAGTATTTT
d_gene: TRBD1; j_gene: TRBJ2-1; v_gene: TRBV4-1; abundance: -; CDR3aa: CASSRGQGNSYNEQFF; CDR3nt: TGCGCCAGCAGCCGAGGACAGGGGAACTCCTACAATGAGCAGTTCTTC
d_gene: TRBD1; j_gene: TRBJ1-1; v_gene: TRBV28; abundance: -; CDR3aa: CASIRQGVATEAFF; CDR3nt: TGTGCCAGCATCAGACAGGGAGTGGCCACTGAAGCTTTCTTT
d_gene: TRBD1; j_gene: TRBJ2-7; v_gene: TRBV2; abundance: -; CDR3aa: CASRVAGGEQYF; CDR3nt: TGTGCCAGCAGGGTGGCAGGGGGCGAGCAGTACTTC
d_gene: -; j_gene: TRBJ2-4; v_gene: TRBV29-1; abundance: -; CDR3aa: CSVEASGRGWKYF; CDR3nt: TGCAGCGTGGAAGCCTCGGGGAGGGGGTGGAAGTACTTC
d_gene: -; j_gene: TRBJ1-5; v_gene: TRBV5-7; abundance: -; CDR3aa: CASSPGGGFRPQHF; CDR3nt: TGTGCCAGCAGCCCCGGTGGGGGGTTTAGGCCCCAGCATTTT
d_gene: -; j_gene: TRBJ2-1; v_gene: TRBV9; abundance: -; CDR3aa: CASSGGDPRGNEQFF; CDR3nt: TGTGCCAGCAGCGGCGGGGACCCACGCGGCAATGAGCAGTTCTTC
d_gene: -; j_gene: TRBJ2-7; v_gene: TRBV2; abundance: -; CDR3aa: CASKDSQSYEQYF; CDR3nt: TGTGCCAGCAAGGACTCCCAATCCTACGAGCAGTACTTC
d_gene: -; j_gene: TRBJ2-7; v_gene: TRBV5-1; abundance: once; CDR3aa: CASSLTASYEQYF; CDR3nt: TGCGCCAGCAGCTTAACTGCCTCCTACGAGCAGTACTTC
d_gene: -; j_gene: TRBJ2-1; v_gene: TRBV7-2; abundance: -; CDR3aa: CASSATSGTANEQFF; CDR3nt: TGTGCCAGCAGCGCAACTTCCGGGACTGCTAATGAGCAGTTCTTC